This entry features one T cell receptor (beta chain) sequence. This sample was included in a study of early T cells in non-severe SARS-CoV-2 infection. TCRdb called the 5' RACE reads again in MiXCR, with one record for every CDR3 protein. The data contain tens of thousands of distinct CDR3 sequences, just under 15% of them singletons. Trimming took 0 bases from V and 3 from J; bases not matched to a gene: 3. The CDR3 runs 14 residues. Looked up from germline, CDR1 is SGHDT and CDR2 is YYEEEE. The chain recombines TRBV5-6 with TRBJ2-7; 7 bases agree with TRBD1. The sequence came from an adult who was a healthcare worker with PCR-confirmed SARS-CoV-2 infection or an uninfected control (not recorded which). What was sequenced was whole blood. Here the CDR3 DNA reads TGTGCCAGCAGCTTGGTAGGGGGCCGCTACGAGCAGTACTTC. This codes for CASSLVGGRYEQYF.